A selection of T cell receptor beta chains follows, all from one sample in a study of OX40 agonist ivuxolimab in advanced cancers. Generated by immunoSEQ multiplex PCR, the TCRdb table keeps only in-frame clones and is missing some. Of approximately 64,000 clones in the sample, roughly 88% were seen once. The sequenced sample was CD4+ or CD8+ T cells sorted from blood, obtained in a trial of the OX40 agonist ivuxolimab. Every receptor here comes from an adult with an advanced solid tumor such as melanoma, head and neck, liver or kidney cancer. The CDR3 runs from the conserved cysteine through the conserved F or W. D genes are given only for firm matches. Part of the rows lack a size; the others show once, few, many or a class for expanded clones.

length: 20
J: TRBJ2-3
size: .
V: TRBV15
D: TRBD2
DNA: TGTGCCACCAGCCAGATGACGGGCGGGGGGTCCCCTCGGATGGCAGATACGCAGTATTTT
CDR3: CATSQMTGGGSPRMADTQYF

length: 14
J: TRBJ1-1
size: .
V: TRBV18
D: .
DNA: TGTGCCAGCTCCCAAGCGGGACAGAACACTGAAGCTTTCTTT
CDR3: CASSQAGQNTEAFF

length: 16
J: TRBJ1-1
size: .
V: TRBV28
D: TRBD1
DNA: TGTGCCAGCAGTCCGCCGGGAGGGGGCGCCTCTACTGAAGCTTTCTTT
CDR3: CASSPPGGGASTEAFF

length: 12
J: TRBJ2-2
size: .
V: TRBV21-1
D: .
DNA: TGTGCCAGCAGCAAACACCGCGGGGAGCTGTTTTTT
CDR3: CASSKHRGELFF

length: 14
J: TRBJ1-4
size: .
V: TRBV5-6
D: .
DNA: TGTGCCAGCAGCTTTGGGCGGGACAATGAAAAACTGTTTTTT
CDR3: CASSFGRDNEKLFF

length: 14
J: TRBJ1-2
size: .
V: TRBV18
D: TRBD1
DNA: TGTGCCAGCTCAACGCAGGGGGACGCCTATGGCTACACCTTC
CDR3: CASSTQGDAYGYTF

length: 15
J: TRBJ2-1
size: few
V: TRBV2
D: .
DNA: TGTGCCAGCAGTGAAGGCCAGGGGAACTACAATGAGCAGTTCTTC
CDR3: CASSEGQGNYNEQFF

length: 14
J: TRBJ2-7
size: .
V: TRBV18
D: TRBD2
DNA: TGTGCCAGCTCACCCAGCGGGGGTTTGTACGAGCAGTACTTC
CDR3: CASSPSGGLYEQYF

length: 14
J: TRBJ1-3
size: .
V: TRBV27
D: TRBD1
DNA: TGTGCCAGCAGTTTCAGGGGGTATGGAAACACCATATATTTT
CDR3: CASSFRGYGNTIYF

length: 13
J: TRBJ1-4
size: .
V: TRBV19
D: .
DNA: TGTGCCAGTAGTATCCAGACTAATGAAAAACTGTTTTTT
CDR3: CASSIQTNEKLFF